This is a list of T cell receptor beta chains from one sample in a study of T cells in Graves' hyperthyroidism and ophthalmopathy. Each CDR3 protein is one row after TCRdb ran MiXCR on the multiplex PCR reads. The profile covers fewer than 350,000 distinct CDR3 sequences, with roughly 15% appearing a single time and about 30% taken by the ten largest. Sequenced material: blood. All receptors derive from a woman aged 50 to 60 with Graves' hyperthyroidism that later progressed to Graves' ophthalmopathy. Each CDR3 is given with its conserved first and last residue. Each record gives: V gene, J gene, clone size, D gene, CDR3 DNA, CDR3 protein. D genes are given only for firm matches. A row's size may be missing; if present it is once, few, many or a size class.

V gene: TRBV12-3/TRBV12-4
J gene: TRBJ1-1
clone size: -
D gene: -
CDR3 DNA: TGTGCCAGCAGTTTAAGCGGCCCCCCTTGGATGAACACTGAAGCTTTCTTT
CDR3 protein: CASSLSGPPWMNTEAFF

V gene: TRBV4-2
J gene: TRBJ1-4
clone size: few
D gene: -
CDR3 DNA: TGTGCCAGCAGCCAAGAACGGAGGGAAAAACTGTTTTTT
CDR3 protein: CASSQERREKLFF

V gene: TRBV28
J gene: TRBJ1-4
clone size: -
D gene: -
CDR3 DNA: TGTGCCAGCAGTCGACATAAGGACATGTGGGAAAAACTGTTTTTT
CDR3 protein: CASSRHKDMWEKLFF

V gene: TRBV28
J gene: TRBJ1-1
clone size: -
D gene: -
CDR3 DNA: TGTGCCAGCAAGAGCGGGGCCAGGGCGTTGGGTTGGAACACTGAAGCTTTCTTT
CDR3 protein: CASKSGARALGWNTEAFF

V gene: TRBV28
J gene: TRBJ1-1
clone size: many
D gene: -
CDR3 DNA: TGTGCCAGCAGTGTTCCCGGTCTGAACACTGAAGCTTTCTTT
CDR3 protein: CASSVPGLNTEAFF

V gene: TRBV28
J gene: TRBJ2-3
clone size: many
D gene: TRBD2
CDR3 DNA: TGTGCCAGCAGTCTGGGACTAGCGGTAGATACGCAGTATTTT
CDR3 protein: CASSLGLAVDTQYF

V gene: TRBV14
J gene: TRBJ1-2
clone size: many
D gene: -
CDR3 DNA: TGTGCCAGCAGCCTACAGGGAGGCTATGGCTACACCTTC
CDR3 protein: CASSLQGGYGYTF

V gene: TRBV2
J gene: TRBJ2-4
clone size: many
D gene: TRBD1
CDR3 DNA: TGTGCCAGCAGTTCCGGGACAGGGAAAAACATTCAGTACTTC
CDR3 protein: CASSSGTGKNIQYF

V gene: TRBV28
J gene: TRBJ2-7
clone size: -
D gene: TRBD2
CDR3 DNA: TGTGCCAGCAGGCCCACGTTTGGCGGGAGGGCCTCCGAGCAGTACTTC
CDR3 protein: CASRPTFGGRASEQYF

V gene: TRBV14
J gene: TRBJ2-1
clone size: -
D gene: -
CDR3 DNA: TGTGCCAGCAGCCCACTTACCGGGCGAAACAATGAGCAGTTCTTC
CDR3 protein: CASSPLTGRNNEQFF

V gene: TRBV28
J gene: TRBJ1-1
clone size: many
D gene: -
CDR3 DNA: TGTGCCAGCAACAGCTTGAACACTGAAGCTTTCTTT
CDR3 protein: CASNSLNTEAFF

V gene: TRBV11-2
J gene: TRBJ1-5
clone size: -
D gene: -
CDR3 DNA: TGTGCCAGCAGCCCAGGACTAGCGGGGGGCAATCAGCCCCAGCATTTT
CDR3 protein: CASSPGLAGGNQPQHF

V gene: TRBV7-9
J gene: TRBJ1-1
clone size: many
D gene: -
CDR3 DNA: TGTGCCAGCAGCTCGGGACACGAAGCTTTCTTT
CDR3 protein: CASSSGHEAFF

V gene: TRBV29-1
J gene: TRBJ2-7
clone size: many
D gene: TRBD1
CDR3 DNA: TGCAGCGTTGTCCCCGGACAGGGGGTATACGAGCAGTACTTC
CDR3 protein: CSVVPGQGVYEQYF

V gene: TRBV10-3
J gene: TRBJ2-1
clone size: -
D gene: TRBD2
CDR3 DNA: TGTGCCATCAGTGAAGTCGGCGGGAGGGCCTTTGAGCAGTTCTTC
CDR3 protein: CAISEVGGRAFEQFF

V gene: TRBV7-3
J gene: TRBJ2-3
clone size: many
D gene: TRBD2
CDR3 DNA: TGTGCCAGCAGCTCCGGCGGGAGTGAGACAGATACGCAGTATTTT
CDR3 protein: CASSSGGSETDTQYF

V gene: TRBV28
J gene: TRBJ2-7
clone size: many
D gene: -
CDR3 DNA: TGTGCCAGCAGTTCCCCCCTATCTATCTACGAGCAGTACTTC
CDR3 protein: CASSSPLSIYEQYF

V gene: TRBV20-1
J gene: TRBJ2-7
clone size: many
D gene: TRBD2
CDR3 DNA: TGCAGTGCTAGATCTCTAGGGCGGGAGGTCCTGTACGAGCAGTACTTC
CDR3 protein: CSARSLGREVLYEQYF

V gene: TRBV3-1
J gene: TRBJ2-1
clone size: many
D gene: -
CDR3 DNA: TGTGCCAGCAGCCAAGATCCCTTAATCCACAATGAGCAGTTCTTC
CDR3 protein: CASSQDPLIHNEQFF

V gene: TRBV6-1
J gene: TRBJ1-3
clone size: few
D gene: TRBD1
CDR3 DNA: TGTGCCAGCAGTGAGAACAGGGGGCCAGGAAACACCATATATTTT
CDR3 protein: CASSENRGPGNTIYF

V gene: TRBV27
J gene: TRBJ2-1
clone size: many
D gene: -
CDR3 DNA: TGTGCCAGCGGACCCTTGCGCGGTGGAGGGGGTGAGCAGTTCTTC
CDR3 protein: CASGPLRGGGGEQFF

V gene: TRBV20-1
J gene: TRBJ2-1
clone size: many
D gene: -
CDR3 DNA: TGCAGTGCTATCTACAATGAGCAGTTCTTC
CDR3 protein: CSAIYNEQFF

V gene: TRBV2
J gene: TRBJ2-1
clone size: many
D gene: TRBD2
CDR3 DNA: TGTGCCAGCAGAGACTGGCGACTAGCGGGAGGGATGGATGAGCAGTTCTTC
CDR3 protein: CASRDWRLAGGMDEQFF

V gene: TRBV28
J gene: TRBJ2-7
clone size: many
D gene: -
CDR3 DNA: TGTGCCAGCAGTTTATTCCCTCTCAGGGAAAGTATATACGAGCAGTACTTC
CDR3 protein: CASSLFPLRESIYEQYF

V gene: TRBV5-4
J gene: TRBJ1-1
clone size: few
D gene: -
CDR3 DNA: TGTGCCAGCAGCACCCCTCTCACAGGGAGAACTGAAGCTTTCTTT
CDR3 protein: CASSTPLTGRTEAFF

V gene: TRBV20-1
J gene: TRBJ2-3
clone size: many
D gene: -
CDR3 DNA: TGCAGTGCTAGGCCCCCCCTAGCGCGGGCTAGCACAGATACGCAGTATTTT
CDR3 protein: CSARPPLARASTDTQYF

V gene: TRBV30
J gene: TRBJ2-1
clone size: many
D gene: TRBD2
CDR3 DNA: TGTGCCTGGAGTGTAGGCTTGACTAGCGGAGGCTACAATGAGCAGTTCTTC
CDR3 protein: CAWSVGLTSGGYNEQFF

V gene: TRBV5-6
J gene: TRBJ2-1
clone size: many
D gene: TRBD2
CDR3 DNA: TGTGCCAGCCACTCGCGGGAGGGTCACAATGAGCAGTTCTTC
CDR3 protein: CASHSREGHNEQFF

V gene: TRBV20-1
J gene: TRBJ1-1
clone size: many
D gene: -
CDR3 DNA: TGCAGTGCTAGAAGGCTGAACACTGAAGCTTTCTTT
CDR3 protein: CSARRLNTEAFF

V gene: TRBV6-2/TRBV6-3
J gene: TRBJ1-5
clone size: many
D gene: -
CDR3 DNA: TGTGCCAGCAGCCCCGACTTACAGCCCCAGCATTTT
CDR3 protein: CASSPDLQPQHF

V gene: TRBV7-9
J gene: TRBJ2-6
clone size: many
D gene: -
CDR3 DNA: TGTGCCAGCAGCTCACAGGGCCGCTCTGGGGCCAACGTCCTGACTTTC
CDR3 protein: CASSSQGRSGANVLTF

V gene: TRBV7-6
J gene: TRBJ2-7
clone size: -
D gene: TRBD2
CDR3 DNA: TGTGCCAGCTCCAAGGAACTAGCGGGAGGTTCGGAGCAGTACTTC
CDR3 protein: CASSKELAGGSEQYF

V gene: TRBV6-5
J gene: TRBJ1-3
clone size: -
D gene: -
CDR3 DNA: TGTGCCAGCAGTTACTCGGTAGGAGGCCCGAGCTCTGGAAACACCATATATTTT
CDR3 protein: CASSYSVGGPSSGNTIYF

V gene: TRBV7-9
J gene: TRBJ2-3
clone size: -
D gene: TRBD2
CDR3 DNA: TGCGCCAGCAGCCCCTTTAGCGGGAGTAATTCAGATACGCAGTATTTT
CDR3 protein: CASSPFSGSNSDTQYF

V gene: TRBV29-1
J gene: TRBJ1-1
clone size: few
D gene: -
CDR3 DNA: TGCAGCACTGATTGGGGGCCCGGAGCTTTCTTT
CDR3 protein: CSTDWGPGAFF

V gene: TRBV11-2
J gene: TRBJ2-1
clone size: -
D gene: -
CDR3 DNA: TGTGCCACCCCCCCCGGGGGATCCTACAATGAGCAGTTCTTC
CDR3 protein: CATPPGGSYNEQFF

V gene: TRBV5-1
J gene: TRBJ2-7
clone size: many
D gene: TRBD1
CDR3 DNA: TGCGCCAGCAGCCCTAGCTCGGGACAGGGGGCTTACGAGCAGTACTTC
CDR3 protein: CASSPSSGQGAYEQYF

V gene: TRBV20-1
J gene: TRBJ2-1
clone size: many
D gene: -
CDR3 DNA: TGCAGTTTCAGCGTCGGGAATGAGCAGTTCTTC
CDR3 protein: CSFSVGNEQFF

V gene: TRBV20-1
J gene: TRBJ2-7
clone size: -
D gene: TRBD2
CDR3 DNA: TGCAGTGCTCCGGGACTAGGGACCTACGAGCAGTACTTC
CDR3 protein: CSAPGLGTYEQYF

V gene: TRBV6-1
J gene: TRBJ2-7
clone size: many
D gene: TRBD1
CDR3 DNA: TGTGCCAGCAGTGAAGTTCATGGGACAGCGTACGAGCAGTACTTC
CDR3 protein: CASSEVHGTAYEQYF

V gene: TRBV24-1
J gene: TRBJ2-1
clone size: many
D gene: TRBD1
CDR3 DNA: TGTGCCACCAGCCTAAAAGGGACAGGGGGAGCCTACAATGAGCAGTTCTTC
CDR3 protein: CATSLKGTGGAYNEQFF

V gene: TRBV4-1
J gene: TRBJ2-1
clone size: few
D gene: TRBD2
CDR3 DNA: TGCGCCAGCAGCCGAGCGGGAGGGGGTCTTGAGCAGTTCTTC
CDR3 protein: CASSRAGGGLEQFF

V gene: TRBV20-1
J gene: TRBJ1-2
clone size: few
D gene: -
CDR3 DNA: TGCAGGGGGGGGGGTGACTATGGCTACACCTTC
CDR3 protein: CRGGGDYGYTF

V gene: TRBV28
J gene: TRBJ1-4
clone size: many
D gene: -
CDR3 DNA: TGTGCCAGCTCCCCTAGCGGGATGCTTAATGAAAAACTGTTTTTT
CDR3 protein: CASSPSGMLNEKLFF

V gene: TRBV28
J gene: TRBJ1-2
clone size: few
D gene: TRBD1
CDR3 DNA: TGTGCCAGCAGACAGGGGCAGGGCTACACCTTC
CDR3 protein: CASRQGQGYTF

V gene: TRBV16
J gene: TRBJ1-2
clone size: -
D gene: -
CDR3 DNA: TGTGCCAGCAGCCAATCGGGGGCCGTCCCTGGCTACACCTTC
CDR3 protein: CASSQSGAVPGYTF

V gene: TRBV19
J gene: TRBJ2-1
clone size: -
D gene: TRBD2
CDR3 DNA: TGTGCCAGCCATACTAGCGATGAGCAGTTCTTC
CDR3 protein: CASHTSDEQFF

V gene: TRBV7-8
J gene: TRBJ2-4
clone size: many
D gene: -
CDR3 DNA: TGTGCCAGCAGCTTATATGATTTAGCCAAAAACATTCAGTACTTC
CDR3 protein: CASSLYDLAKNIQYF

V gene: TRBV2
J gene: TRBJ2-7
clone size: many
D gene: -
CDR3 DNA: TGTGCCAGCAGTACCCGGACAGTCGAGGGGCAGTACTTC
CDR3 protein: CASSTRTVEGQYF

V gene: TRBV28
J gene: TRBJ1-2
clone size: few
D gene: -
CDR3 DNA: TGTGCCAGCGGAGGAGTTCATAACTATGGCTACACCTTC
CDR3 protein: CASGGVHNYGYTF

V gene: TRBV6-1
J gene: TRBJ2-1
clone size: many
D gene: TRBD2
CDR3 DNA: TGTGCCAGCAGGGGAACTAGCGGGAGTAATGAGCAGTTCTTC
CDR3 protein: CASRGTSGSNEQFF

V gene: TRBV11-3
J gene: TRBJ2-1
clone size: -
D gene: TRBD1
CDR3 DNA: TGTGCCAGCAGCTTACGACAGGGGTGGAACGATGAGCAGTTCTTC
CDR3 protein: CASSLRQGWNDEQFF

V gene: TRBV19
J gene: TRBJ2-7
clone size: few
D gene: -
CDR3 DNA: TGTGCCAGTAGTTCTGGAAGCGGGTGGAGCTCCTACGAGCAGTACTTC
CDR3 protein: CASSSGSGWSSYEQYF

V gene: TRBV18
J gene: TRBJ2-1
clone size: many
D gene: -
CDR3 DNA: TGTGCCAGCCTGCCGTTGGGGAATGAATACAATGAGCAGTTCTTC
CDR3 protein: CASLPLGNEYNEQFF

V gene: TRBV7-8
J gene: TRBJ2-7
clone size: many
D gene: -
CDR3 DNA: TGTGCCAGCAGCTTAGCAGCTTATAGCTCCTACGAGCAGTACTTC
CDR3 protein: CASSLAAYSSYEQYF

V gene: TRBV6-1
J gene: TRBJ2-7
clone size: many
D gene: -
CDR3 DNA: TGTGCCAGCAGTGGGGTGGGAGTCCACGAGCAGTACTTC
CDR3 protein: CASSGVGVHEQYF

V gene: TRBV9
J gene: TRBJ2-1
clone size: few
D gene: -
CDR3 DNA: TGTGCCAGCAGCGTTTCCCCGAGCTCCTACAATGAGCAGTTCTTC
CDR3 protein: CASSVSPSSYNEQFF

V gene: TRBV28
J gene: TRBJ2-7
clone size: many
D gene: -
CDR3 DNA: TGTGCCAGCAGTTTAATACGGGAGAGGAATCGAGAGCAGTACTTC
CDR3 protein: CASSLIRERNREQYF

V gene: TRBV4-1
J gene: TRBJ1-5
clone size: few
D gene: TRBD1
CDR3 DNA: TGCGCCAGCAGCCAAGATCTCCCTTTTATGGACAGGGGAAATCAGCCCCAGCATTTT
CDR3 protein: CASSQDLPFMDRGNQPQHF